This T cell receptor (beta chain) originates from a study of CD8+ T cells in alopecia areata. About this clone itself: Its antigen remains unidentified.

The study's findings and limits: Sharing of TCRs across patients appeared less clear than in mice, possibly for HLA-related reasons.

J lost 7 bases, V lost 6 bases, and 3 bases had no gene match. Germline V CDR1 and CDR2: SNHLY, FYNNEI. CDR3 size: 13 residues. In each case, RNA was isolated and then reverse transcribed into cDNA as the sequencing template. Generated by immunoSEQ multiplex PCR, the TCRdb table keeps only in-frame clones and is missing some. The table has roughly 100,000 clones, roughly 53% seen once. This receptor was obtained from a human donor in good health. The sequenced material came from CD4+ T cells sorted from blood. This chain joins TRBV2 and TRBJ1-6; 7 nucleotides match TRBD1. The CDR3 region has the DNA TGTGCCAGCAGGGGGACAGAAAATTCACCCCTCCACTTT. It codes for CASRGTENSPLHF.